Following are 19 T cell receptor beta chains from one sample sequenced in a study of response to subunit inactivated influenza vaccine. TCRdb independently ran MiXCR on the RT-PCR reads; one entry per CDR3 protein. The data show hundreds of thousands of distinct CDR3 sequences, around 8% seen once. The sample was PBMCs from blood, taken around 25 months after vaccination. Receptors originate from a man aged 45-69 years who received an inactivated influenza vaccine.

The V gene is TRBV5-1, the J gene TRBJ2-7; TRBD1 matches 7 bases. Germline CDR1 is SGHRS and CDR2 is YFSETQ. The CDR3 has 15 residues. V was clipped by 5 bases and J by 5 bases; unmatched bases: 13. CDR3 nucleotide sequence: TGCGCCAGCAGTTTACAGGGGCGAGGTAGGGACGAGCAGTACTTC. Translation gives CASSLQGRGRDEQYF.

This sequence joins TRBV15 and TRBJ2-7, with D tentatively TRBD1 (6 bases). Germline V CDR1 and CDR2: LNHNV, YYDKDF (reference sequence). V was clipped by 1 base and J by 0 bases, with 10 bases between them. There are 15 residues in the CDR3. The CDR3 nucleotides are TGTGCCACCAGCAGAGCTGGACAGCGCTCCTACGAGCAGTACTTC. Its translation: CATSRAGQRSYEQYF.

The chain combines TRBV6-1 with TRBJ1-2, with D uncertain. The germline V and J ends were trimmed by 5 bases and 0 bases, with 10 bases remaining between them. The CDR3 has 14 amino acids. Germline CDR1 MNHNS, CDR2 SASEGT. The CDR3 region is CASSKGAANYGYTF. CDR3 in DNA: TGTGCCAGCAGTAAGGGTGCGGCTAACTATGGCTACACCTTC.

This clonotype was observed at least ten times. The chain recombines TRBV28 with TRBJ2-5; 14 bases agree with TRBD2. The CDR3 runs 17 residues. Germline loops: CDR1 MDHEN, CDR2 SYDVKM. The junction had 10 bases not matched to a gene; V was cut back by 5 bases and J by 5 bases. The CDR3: CASSPLGLAGVWETQYF. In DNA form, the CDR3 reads TGTGCCAGCAGTCCTCTGGGACTAGCGGGAGTATGGGAGACCCAGTACTTC.

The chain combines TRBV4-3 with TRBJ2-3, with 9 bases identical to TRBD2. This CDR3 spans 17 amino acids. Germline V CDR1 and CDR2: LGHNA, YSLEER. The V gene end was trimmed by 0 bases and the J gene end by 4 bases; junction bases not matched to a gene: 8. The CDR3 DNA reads TGCGCCAGCAGCCAAGATCGGGCGGGAGGGTCCTCAGATACGCAGTATTTT. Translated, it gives CASSQDRAGGSSDTQYF.

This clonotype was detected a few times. CDR3: CASKLAGGPHNEQFF. In DNA form, the CDR3 reads TGTGCCAGCAAACTAGCGGGAGGGCCCCACAATGAGCAGTTCTTC. This chain joins TRBV28 and TRBJ2-1; TRBD2 matches at 13 bases. The CDR3 is 15 residues long. The ends lost 7 bases at V and 5 bases at J; junction bases unmatched: 5. CDR1 is MDHEN, CDR2 SYDVKM, per germline.

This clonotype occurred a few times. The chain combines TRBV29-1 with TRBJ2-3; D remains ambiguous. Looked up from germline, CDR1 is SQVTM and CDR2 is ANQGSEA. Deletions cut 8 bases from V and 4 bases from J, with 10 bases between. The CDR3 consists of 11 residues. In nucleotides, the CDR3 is TGCAGCCCTTTGTACGCAGATACGCAGTATTTT. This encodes CSPLYADTQYF.

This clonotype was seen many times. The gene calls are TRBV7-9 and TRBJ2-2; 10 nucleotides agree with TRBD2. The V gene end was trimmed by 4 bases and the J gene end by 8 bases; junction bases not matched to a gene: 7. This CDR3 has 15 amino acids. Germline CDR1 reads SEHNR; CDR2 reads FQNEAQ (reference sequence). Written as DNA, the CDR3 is TGTGCCAGCAGCTCTCGGGCACTAGCGGGAGGGGAGCTGTTTTTT. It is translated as CASSSRALAGGELFF.

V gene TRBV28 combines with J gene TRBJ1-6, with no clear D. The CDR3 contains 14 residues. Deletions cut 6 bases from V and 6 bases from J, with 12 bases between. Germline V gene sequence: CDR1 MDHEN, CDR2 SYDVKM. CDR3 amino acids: CASRTTDVNSPLHF. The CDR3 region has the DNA TGTGCCAGCAGGACGACTGACGTTAATTCACCCCTCCACTTT.

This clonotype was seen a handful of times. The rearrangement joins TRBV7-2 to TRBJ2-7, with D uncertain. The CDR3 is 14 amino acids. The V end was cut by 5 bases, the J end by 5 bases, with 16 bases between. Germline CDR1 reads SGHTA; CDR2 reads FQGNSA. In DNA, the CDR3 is TGTGCCAGCAGCCCCCAAATTATCCTAGACGAGCAGTACTTC. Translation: CASSPQIILDEQYF.

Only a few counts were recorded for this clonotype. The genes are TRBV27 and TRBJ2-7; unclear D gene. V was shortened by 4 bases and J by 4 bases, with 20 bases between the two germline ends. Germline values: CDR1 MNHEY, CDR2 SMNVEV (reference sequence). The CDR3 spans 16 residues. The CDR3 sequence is CASSSTSAVGNYEQYF. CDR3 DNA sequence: TGTGCCAGCAGTTCCACAAGCGCAGTCGGTAATTACGAGCAGTACTTC.

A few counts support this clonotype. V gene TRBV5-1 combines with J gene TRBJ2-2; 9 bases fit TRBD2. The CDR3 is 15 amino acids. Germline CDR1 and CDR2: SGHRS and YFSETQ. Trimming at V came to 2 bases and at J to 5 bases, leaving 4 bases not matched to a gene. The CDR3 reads CASSFSGSETGELFF. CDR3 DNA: TGCGCCAGCAGCTTTAGCGGGAGCGAGACCGGGGAGCTGTTTTTT.

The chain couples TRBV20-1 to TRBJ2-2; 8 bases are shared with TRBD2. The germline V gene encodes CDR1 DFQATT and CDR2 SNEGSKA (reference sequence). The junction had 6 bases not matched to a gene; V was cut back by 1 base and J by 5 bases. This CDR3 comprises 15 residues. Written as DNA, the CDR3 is TGCAGTGCTAGAGCGGGGGGGCAACGTACCGGGGAGCTGTTTTTT. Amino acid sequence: CSARAGGQRTGELFF.

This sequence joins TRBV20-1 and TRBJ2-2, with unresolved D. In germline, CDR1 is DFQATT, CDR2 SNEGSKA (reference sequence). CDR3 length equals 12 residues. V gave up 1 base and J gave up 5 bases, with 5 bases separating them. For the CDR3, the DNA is TGCAGTGCTAGAGTTGTGACCGGGGAGCTGTTTTTT. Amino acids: CSARVVTGELFF.

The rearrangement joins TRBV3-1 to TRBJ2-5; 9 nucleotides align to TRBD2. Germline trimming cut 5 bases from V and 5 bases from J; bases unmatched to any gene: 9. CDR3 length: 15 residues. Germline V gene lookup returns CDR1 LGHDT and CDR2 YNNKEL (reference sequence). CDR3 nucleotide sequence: TGTGCCAGCAGCGGTCAAAGCGGGGGGTTCGAGACCCAGTACTTC. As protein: CASSGQSGGFETQYF.

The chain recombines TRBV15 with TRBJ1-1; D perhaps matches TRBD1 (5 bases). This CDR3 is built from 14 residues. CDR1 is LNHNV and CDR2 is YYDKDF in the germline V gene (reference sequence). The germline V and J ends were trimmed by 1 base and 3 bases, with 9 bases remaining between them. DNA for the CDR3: TGTGCCACCAGCAGAGTTGGGGGTTACACTGAAGCTTTCTTT. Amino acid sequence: CATSRVGGYTEAFF. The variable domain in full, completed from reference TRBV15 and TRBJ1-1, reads DAMVIQNPRYQVTQFGKPVTLSCSQTLNHNVMYWYQQKSSQAPKLLFHYYDKDFNNEADTPDNFQSRRPNTSFCFLDIRSPGLGDTAMYLCATSRVGGYTEAFFGQGTRLTVV.

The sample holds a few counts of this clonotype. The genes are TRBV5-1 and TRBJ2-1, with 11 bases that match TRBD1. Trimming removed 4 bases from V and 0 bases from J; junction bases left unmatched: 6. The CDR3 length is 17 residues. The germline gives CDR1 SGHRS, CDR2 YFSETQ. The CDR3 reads CASSAGTGGPSYNEQFF. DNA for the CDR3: TGCGCCAGCAGCGCCGGGACAGGGGGACCCTCCTACAATGAGCAGTTCTTC.

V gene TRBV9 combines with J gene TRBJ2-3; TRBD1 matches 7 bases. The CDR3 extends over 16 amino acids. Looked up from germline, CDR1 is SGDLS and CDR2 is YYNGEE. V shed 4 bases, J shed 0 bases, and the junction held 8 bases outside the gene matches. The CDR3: CASSSTGTASTDTQYF. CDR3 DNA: TGTGCCAGCAGCTCGACCGGGACAGCTAGCACAGATACGCAGTATTTT.

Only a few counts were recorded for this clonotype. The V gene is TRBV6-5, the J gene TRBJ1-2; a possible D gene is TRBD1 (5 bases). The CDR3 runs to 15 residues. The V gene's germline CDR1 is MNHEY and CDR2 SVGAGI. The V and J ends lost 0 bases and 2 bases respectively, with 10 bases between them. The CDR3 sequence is CASSYSVQGNYGYTF. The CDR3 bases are TGTGCCAGCAGTTACTCGGTCCAGGGCAACTATGGCTACACCTTC.